A selection of T cell receptor beta chains follows, all from one sample in a study of T cell responses to AZD1222 COVID-19 vaccine. Sequenced by immunoSEQ multiplex PCR; TCRdb stores in-frame clones only, minus some. Found here are some 170,000 clones, roughly 93% of them singletons; the top ten hold 0.7% to 0.9%. The sequences come from peripheral blood, collected on day 0 of AZD1222 vaccination. The receptors originated from an adult in good health. CDR3s include the opening cysteine and the closing phenylalanine or tryptophan. The order of the fields is clone size, V gene, J gene, D gene, CDR3 protein, CDR3 DNA. A D gene is named only where the DNA matches it firmly. The listing skips clone size in some rows; elsewhere it reads once, few, many or a size class.

>.|TRBV5-1|TRBJ2-5|.
CASSVAAGETQYF
TGCGCCAGCAGCGTAGCGGCAGGGGAGACCCAGTACTTC
>.|TRBV24-1|TRBJ1-2|TRBD1
CATSDRANYGYTF
TGTGCCACCAGCGACAGGGCAAACTATGGCTACACCTTC
>.|TRBV4-1|TRBJ2-5|.
CASSQARGRGGEETQYF
TGCGCCAGCAGCCAAGCAAGGGGCAGGGGGGGTGAGGAGACCCAGTACTTC
>.|TRBV27|TRBJ1-1|.
CASTGAGRLAEAFF
TGTGCCAGCACAGGCGCGGGTCGATTGGCTGAAGCTTTCTTT
>.|TRBV19|TRBJ1-2|.
CASIPQGDLYGYTF
TGTGCCAGTATTCCCCAGGGTGATCTGTATGGCTACACCTTC
>once|TRBV14|TRBJ2-1|TRBD2
CASSQGPPGLAYEQFF
TGTGCCAGCAGCCAAGGCCCCCCGGGACTAGCCTATGAGCAGTTCTTC
>.|TRBV15|TRBJ2-5|.
CATSRGETQYF
TGTGCCACCAGCAGAGGCGAGACCCAGTACTTC
>.|TRBV10-3|TRBJ1-1|.
CATSATQQAMNTEAFF
TGTGCCACCTCGGCCACTCAACAGGCCATGAACACTGAAGCTTTCTTT
>.|TRBV25-1|TRBJ1-5|.
CASRQGNQPQHF
TGTGCCAGCAGACAGGGTAATCAGCCCCAGCATTTT
>.|TRBV9|TRBJ2-1|.
CASSVGRGSYNEQFF
TGTGCCAGCAGCGTAGGTAGGGGCTCCTACAATGAGCAGTTCTTC
>.|TRBV3-1/TRBV3-2|TRBJ2-1|.
CASSPRVSYNEQFF
TGTGCCAGCAGCCCCAGGGTCTCCTACAATGAGCAGTTCTTC
>once|TRBV7-2|TRBJ2-5|TRBD1
CASSLRGGPETQYF
TGTGCCAGCAGCTTACGAGGGGGCCCAGAGACCCAGTACTTC
>once|TRBV5-1|TRBJ2-7|.
CASSQAGAAYEQYF
TGCGCCAGCAGCCAGGCGGGGGCGGCGTACGAGCAGTACTTC
>.|TRBV10-1|TRBJ2-1|.
CASSQTSSGYNEQFF
TGCGCCAGCAGTCAAACTAGTTCGGGCTACAATGAGCAGTTCTTC
>once|TRBV30|TRBJ1-1|.
CAWNVGGGTEAFF
TGTGCCTGGAATGTGGGTGGAGGGACTGAAGCTTTCTTT
>.|TRBV19|TRBJ1-5|.
CASRLQGRGQPQHF
TGTGCCAGTAGATTGCAGGGACGAGGTCAGCCCCAGCATTTT
>.|TRBV18|TRBJ2-2|TRBD1
CASSPWTGAAGELFF
TGTGCCAGCTCACCTTGGACAGGGGCGGCCGGGGAGCTGTTTTTT
>.|TRBV2|TRBJ1-3|TRBD1
CASSGDRAGNTIYF
TGTGCCAGCAGTGGGGACAGGGCCGGAAACACCATATATTTT
>.|TRBV15|TRBJ2-1|TRBD1
CATTGGPRNEQFF
TGTGCCACTACAGGGGGCCCCCGCAATGAGCAGTTCTTC
>.|TRBV2|TRBJ2-1|TRBD1
CASSDLDRYNEQFF
TGTGCCAGCAGTGATTTGGACAGGTACAATGAGCAGTTCTTC
>.|TRBV12-3/TRBV12-4|TRBJ1-1|.
CASRSQGSTEAFF
TGTGCCAGCAGGTCACAGGGTTCCACTGAAGCTTTCTTT
>.|TRBV19|TRBJ1-1|TRBD1
CASSRGLLNTEAFF
TGTGCCAGTAGCAGGGGGCTTTTGAACACTGAAGCTTTCTTT
>.|TRBV5-5|TRBJ1-5|.
CASSLKGLSNQPQHF
TGTGCCAGCAGCTTGAAGGGCTTGAGCAATCAGCCCCAGCATTTT
>.|TRBV19|TRBJ1-1|.
CASSRDRLTEAFF
TGTGCCAGTAGTAGAGACCGGCTCACTGAAGCTTTCTTT
>.|TRBV20-1|TRBJ1-2|.
CSAKLLWGYTF
TGCAGTGCGAAACTACTATGGGGCTACACCTTC
>few|TRBV7-2|TRBJ1-4|.
CASRRQVGNEKLFF
TGTGCCAGCAGACGACAGGTCGGAAATGAAAAACTGTTTTTT
>.|TRBV28|TRBJ2-3|.
CASSRSYTQYF
TGTGCCAGCAGTAGATCGTATACGCAGTATTTT
>.|TRBV18|TRBJ1-2|.
CASSPPGEHGYTF
TGTGCCAGCTCACCACCGGGAGAGCACGGCTACACCTTC
>.|TRBV11-2|TRBJ1-4|.
CASSSRGVRGEKLFF
TGTGCCAGCAGCTCCCGGGGGGTAAGGGGTGAAAAACTGTTTTTT
>.|TRBV6-5|TRBJ1-1|TRBD1
CASSYGTGRKIAFF
TGTGCCAGCAGTTACGGGACAGGGCGCAAAATAGCTTTCTTT
>.|TRBV2|TRBJ1-3|.
CASSDRVVPGNTIYF
TGTGCCAGCAGTGATCGGGTGGTTCCTGGAAACACCATATATTTT
>.|TRBV5-1|TRBJ1-6|.
CASTYSNYNSPLHF
TGCGCCAGCACCTACAGTAACTATAATTCACCCCTCCACTTT
>.|TRBV7-9|TRBJ1-6|.
CASSLGGARNSPLHF
TGTGCCAGCAGCTTAGGGGGGGCACGGAATTCACCCCTCCACTTT
>.|TRBV7-2|TRBJ1-2|.
CASSPRRLWGYTF
TGTGCCAGCAGCCCCCGACGGCTATGGGGCTACACCTTC
>.|TRBV7-2|TRBJ2-3|.
CASDIWRGLSTDTQYF
TGTGCCAGCGATATCTGGCGGGGGCTTAGCACAGATACGCAGTATTTT
>.|TRBV12-3/TRBV12-4|TRBJ1-1|TRBD1
CASSQGGNTEAFF
TGTGCCAGCAGCCAGGGGGGGAACACTGAAGCTTTCTTT
>.|TRBV4-1|TRBJ1-2|.
CASSQDITVWGHGYTF
TGCGCCAGCAGCCAAGATATTACGGTGTGGGGGCATGGCTACACCTTC
>.|TRBV28|TRBJ1-5|TRBD1
CASSLFTGGHQPQHF
TGTGCCAGCAGTTTGTTCACAGGGGGCCATCAGCCCCAGCATTTT
>.|TRBV19|TRBJ1-1|TRBD1
CASSTPDRVARTEAFF
TGTGCCAGTAGTACCCCGGACAGGGTTGCGCGAACTGAAGCTTTCTTT
>.|TRBV5-6|TRBJ1-2|.
CASSPGPSYGYTF
TGTGCCAGCAGCCCCGGGCCTAGCTATGGCTACACCTTC
>.|TRBV9|TRBJ2-3|TRBD1
CASSVRDRELDTQYF
TGTGCCAGCAGCGTCCGGGACAGGGAATTGGATACGCAGTATTTT
>.|TRBV5-1|TRBJ2-2|.
CASSFRSGDTGELFF
TGCGCCAGCAGCTTTCGGTCGGGGGACACCGGGGAGCTGTTTTTT
>.|TRBV14|TRBJ2-1|.
CASSPTVTYNEQFF
TGTGCCAGCAGCCCGACAGTTACCTACAATGAGCAGTTCTTC
>.|TRBV11-3|TRBJ2-3|.
CASSRPTLADTQYF
TGTGCCAGCAGCCGCCCAACCCTTGCAGATACGCAGTATTTT
>.|TRBV7-6|TRBJ1-4|.
CASSPGTRVLFF
TGTGCCAGCAGCCCTGGGACACGGGTACTGTTTTTT
>.|TRBV3-1/TRBV3-2|TRBJ2-2|TRBD1
CASSQDRVGELFF
TGTGCCAGCAGCCAGGACAGGGTGGGGGAGCTGTTTTTT
>.|TRBV24-1|TRBJ1-1|.
CATSGGAKDTEAFF
TGTGCCACCAGCGGGGGTGCGAAGGACACTGAAGCTTTCTTT
>.|TRBV3-1/TRBV3-2|TRBJ1-2|TRBD1
CASSNQGDYGYTF
TGTGCCAGCAGTAACCAGGGGGACTATGGCTACACCTTC
>.|TRBV6-5|TRBJ1-1|.
CASNSGVNTEAFF
TGTGCCAGCAACAGCGGGGTGAACACTGAAGCTTTCTTT
>.|TRBV10-1|TRBJ2-1|TRBD1
CASSEGSGGPNEQFF
TGCGCCAGCAGTGAAGGGTCAGGGGGTCCCAATGAGCAGTTCTTC